This T cell receptor (beta chain) was identified in a study of cytomegalovirus exposure and HLA in healthy donors. This clone was seen a single time. What it binds is not known. Both 60 Vbeta primers and 13 Jbeta primers went into the PCR. TCRdb's table, derived via immunoSEQ multiplex PCR, lists solely in-frame clones and lacks some. The sample records approximately 76,000 clones, roughly 85% being singletons. The CDR3 loop spans 16 amino acids. Germline loops: CDR1 MNHNY, CDR2 SVGAGI (reference sequence). The J segment lost 5 bases and the V segment lost 6 bases, leaving 7 bases of the junction unmatched. Donors likely had unrecorded immune exposures despite being nominally healthy when sampled. Whole-study findings and limits: Previous analysis showed most TCR beta V segments were productive about 87% or about 30% of the time.

Specimen: PBMCs. The chain uses TRBV6-6 and TRBJ2-2; 12 nucleotides align to TRBD1. This clonotype was sampled from a man aged 25-45 years in good health and CMV-seronegative. The CDR3 protein is CASSPGTGGHTGELFF. CDR3 nucleotide sequence: TGTGCCAGCAGCCCGGGGACAGGGGGCCATACCGGGGAGCTGTTTTTT.